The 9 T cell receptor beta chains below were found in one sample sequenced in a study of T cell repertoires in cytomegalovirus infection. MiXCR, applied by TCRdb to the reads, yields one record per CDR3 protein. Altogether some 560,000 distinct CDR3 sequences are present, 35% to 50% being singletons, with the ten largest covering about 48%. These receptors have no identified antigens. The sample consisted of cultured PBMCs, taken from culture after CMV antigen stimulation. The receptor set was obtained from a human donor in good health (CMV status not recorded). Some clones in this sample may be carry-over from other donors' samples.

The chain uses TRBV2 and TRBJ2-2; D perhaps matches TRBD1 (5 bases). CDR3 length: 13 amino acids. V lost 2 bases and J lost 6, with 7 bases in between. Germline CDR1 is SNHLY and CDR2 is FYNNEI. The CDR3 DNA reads TGTGCCAGCAGTGAAAGGGGTTCCGGGGAGCTGTTTTTT. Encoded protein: CASSERGSGELFF.

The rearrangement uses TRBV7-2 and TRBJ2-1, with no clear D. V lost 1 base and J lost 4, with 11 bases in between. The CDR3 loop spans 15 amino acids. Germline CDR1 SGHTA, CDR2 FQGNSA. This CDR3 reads CASSLDRTQYNEQFF. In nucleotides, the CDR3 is TGTGCCAGCAGCTTAGATCGGACGCAGTACAATGAGCAGTTCTTC.

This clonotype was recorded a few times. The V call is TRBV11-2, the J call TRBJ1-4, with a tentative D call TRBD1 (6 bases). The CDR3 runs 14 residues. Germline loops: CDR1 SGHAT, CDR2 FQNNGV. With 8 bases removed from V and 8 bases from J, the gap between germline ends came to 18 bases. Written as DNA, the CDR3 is TGTGCCAGCGCCGAAACAGGGCTGGGGGAAAAACTGTTTTTT. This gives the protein CASAETGLGEKLFF.

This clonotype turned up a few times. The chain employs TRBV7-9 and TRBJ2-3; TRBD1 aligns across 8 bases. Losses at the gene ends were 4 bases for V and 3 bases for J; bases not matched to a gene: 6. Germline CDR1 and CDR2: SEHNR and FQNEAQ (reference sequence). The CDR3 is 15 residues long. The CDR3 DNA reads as TGTGCCAGCAGCTCAGGACAGGGCGGGACAGATACGCAGTATTTT. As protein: CASSSGQGGTDTQYF. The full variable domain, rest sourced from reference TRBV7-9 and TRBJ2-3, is DTGVSQNPRHKITKRGQNVTFRCDPISEHNRLYWYRQTLGQGPEFLTYFQNEAQLEKSRLLSDRFSAERPKGSFSTLEIQRTEQGDSAMYLCASSSGQGGTDTQYFGPGTRLTVL.

The CDR3 nucleotides are TGCAGTGCTAGAGCCCTCGGGTTGGGCCAGGATTCACCCCTCCACTTT. Its translation is CSARALGLGQDSPLHF. The chain uses TRBV20-1 and TRBJ1-6; no definite D call. This CDR3 is 16 amino acids long. Germline V gene sequence: CDR1 DFQATT, CDR2 SNEGSKA (reference sequence). V lost 1 base, J lost 8 bases, and 18 bases lay in between.

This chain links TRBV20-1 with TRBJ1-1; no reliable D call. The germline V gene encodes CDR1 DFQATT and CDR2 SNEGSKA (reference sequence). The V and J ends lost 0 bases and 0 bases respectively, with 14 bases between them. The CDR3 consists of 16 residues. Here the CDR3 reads CSARDLASTMNTEAFF. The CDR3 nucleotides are TGCAGTGCTAGAGATCTGGCCAGTACAATGAACACTGAAGCTTTCTTT.

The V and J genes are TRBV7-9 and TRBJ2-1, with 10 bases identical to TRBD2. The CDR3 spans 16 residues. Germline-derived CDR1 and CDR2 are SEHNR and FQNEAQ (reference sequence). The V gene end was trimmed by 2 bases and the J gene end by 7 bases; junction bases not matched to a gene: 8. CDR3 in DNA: TGTGCCAGCAGCTTAATTCCTAGCGGGAGTGTGAATGAGCAGTTCTTC. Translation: CASSLIPSGSVNEQFF.

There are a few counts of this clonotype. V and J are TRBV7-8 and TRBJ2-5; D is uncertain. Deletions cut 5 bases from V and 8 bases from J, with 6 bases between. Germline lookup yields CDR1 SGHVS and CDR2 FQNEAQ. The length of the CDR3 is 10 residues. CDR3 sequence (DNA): TGTGCCAGCAGCCAAAATACCCAGTACTTC. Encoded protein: CASSQNTQYF.

The CDR3 sequence: CASSPPGRFHEQFF. The CDR3 DNA is TGCGCCAGCAGCCCCCCAGGGCGCTTCCATGAGCAGTTCTTC. The gene calls are TRBV4-1 and TRBJ2-1; the D gene is possibly TRBD1 (5 bases). Trimming took 4 bases from V and 8 from J, leaving 15 bases between them. In germline, CDR1 is MGHRA, CDR2 YSYEKL. This CDR3 spans 14 amino acids.